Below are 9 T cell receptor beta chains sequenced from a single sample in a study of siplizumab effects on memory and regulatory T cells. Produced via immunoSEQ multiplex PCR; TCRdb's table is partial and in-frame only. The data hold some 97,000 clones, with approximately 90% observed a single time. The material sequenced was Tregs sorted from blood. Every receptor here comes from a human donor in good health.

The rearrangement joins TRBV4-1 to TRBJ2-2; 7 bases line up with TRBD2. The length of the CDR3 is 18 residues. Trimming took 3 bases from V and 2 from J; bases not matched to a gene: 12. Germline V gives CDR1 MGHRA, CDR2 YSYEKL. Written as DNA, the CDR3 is TGCGCCAGCAGCCAGGGGGGGTCCAGCCGAACAAACACCGGGGAGCTGTTTTTT. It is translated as CASSQGGSSRTNTGELFF.

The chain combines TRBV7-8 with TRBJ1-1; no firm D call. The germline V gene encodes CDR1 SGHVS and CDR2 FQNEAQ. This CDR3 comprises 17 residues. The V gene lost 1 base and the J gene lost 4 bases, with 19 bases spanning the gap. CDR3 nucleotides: TGTGCCAGCAGCTTAGGATGGGTTTCGGGTAGGAGCACTGAAGCTTTCTTT. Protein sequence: CASSLGWVSGRSTEAFF. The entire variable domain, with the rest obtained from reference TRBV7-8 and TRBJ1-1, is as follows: GAGVSQSPRYKVAKRGQDVALRCDPISGHVSLFWYQQALGQGPEFLTYFQNEAQLDKSGLPSDRFFAERPEGSVSTLKIQRTQQEDSAVYLCASSLGWVSGRSTEAFFGQGTRLTVV.

The CDR3 sequence is CASSSGTSKSTDTQYF. CDR3 coding DNA: TGCGCCAGCAGCTCCGGGACCTCAAAGAGCACAGATACGCAGTATTTT. The rearrangement joins TRBV5-1 to TRBJ2-3; D tentatively reads TRBD1 or TRBD2 (5 bases each). Trimming removed 3 bases at V and 0 bases at J, with 14 bases between. CDR3 size: 16 residues. Germline values: CDR1 SGHRS, CDR2 YFSETQ.

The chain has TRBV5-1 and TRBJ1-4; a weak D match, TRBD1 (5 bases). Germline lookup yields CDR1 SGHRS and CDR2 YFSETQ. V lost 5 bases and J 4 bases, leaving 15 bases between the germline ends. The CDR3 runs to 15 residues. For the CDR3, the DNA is TGCGCCAGCAGACTGCGGGGGTCGGTTAATGAAAAACTGTTTTTT. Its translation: CASRLRGSVNEKLFF.

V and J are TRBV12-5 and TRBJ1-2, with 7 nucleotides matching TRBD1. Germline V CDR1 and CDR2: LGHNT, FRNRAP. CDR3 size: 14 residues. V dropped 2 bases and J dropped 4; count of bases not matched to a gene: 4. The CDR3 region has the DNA TGTGCTAGTGGTTTGAGGGACAGTACCTATGGCTACACCTTC. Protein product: CASGLRDSTYGYTF.

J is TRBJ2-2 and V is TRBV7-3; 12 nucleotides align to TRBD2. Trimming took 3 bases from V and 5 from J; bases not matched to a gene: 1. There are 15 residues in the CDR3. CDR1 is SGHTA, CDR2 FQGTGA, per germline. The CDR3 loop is CASSFGLAGTGELFF. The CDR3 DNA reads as TGTGCCAGCAGCTTCGGACTAGCGGGAACCGGGGAGCTGTTTTTT.

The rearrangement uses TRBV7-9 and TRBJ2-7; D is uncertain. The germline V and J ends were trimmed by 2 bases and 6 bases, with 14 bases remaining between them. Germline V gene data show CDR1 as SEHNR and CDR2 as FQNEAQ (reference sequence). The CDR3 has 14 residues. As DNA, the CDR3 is TGTGCCAGCAGCTTATGGGCCGAGGTGAGCGAGCAGTACTTC. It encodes CASSLWAEVSEQYF.

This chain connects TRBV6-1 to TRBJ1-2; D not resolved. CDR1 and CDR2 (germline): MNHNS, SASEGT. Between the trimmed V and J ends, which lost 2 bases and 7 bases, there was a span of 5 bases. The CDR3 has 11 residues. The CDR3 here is CASSEQLGYTF. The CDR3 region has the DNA TGTGCCAGCAGTGAACAGCTTGGCTACACCTTC.

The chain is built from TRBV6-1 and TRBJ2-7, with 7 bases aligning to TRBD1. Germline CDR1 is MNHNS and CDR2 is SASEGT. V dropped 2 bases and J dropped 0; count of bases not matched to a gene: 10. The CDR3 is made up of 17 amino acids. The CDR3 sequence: CASSEIVGQTYSYEQYF. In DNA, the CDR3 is TGTGCCAGCAGTGAAATTGTGGGACAGACCTACTCCTACGAGCAGTACTTC.